The clone carrying this T cell receptor (beta chain) was detected a few times. Its target is unknown. This sample was taken from a study of response to subunit inactivated influenza vaccine. Broader study findings: Few new T cells, the authors suggested, are recruited by each seasonal influenza vaccination.

TCRdb used MiXCR to reprocess the RT-PCR reads, holding one entry per CDR3 protein. The table includes over 650,000 distinct CDR3 sequences, approximately 18% detected once. Sequencing used PBMCs from blood, obtained less than 6 days after vaccination. This clonotype was sampled from a middle-aged man who received an inactivated influenza vaccine.

CDR3 amino acids: CSATGTGEGNSYGYTF. In DNA, the CDR3 is TGCAGTGCTACCGGGACAGGGGAAGGAAATTCTTATGGCTACACCTTC. This chain uses TRBV20-1 with TRBJ1-2; 10 nucleotides agree with TRBD1. The CDR3 is 16 amino acids. The J segment lost 5 bases and the V segment lost 4 bases, leaving 13 bases of the junction unmatched. CDR1 is DFQATT and CDR2 is SNEGSKA in the germline V gene (reference sequence).